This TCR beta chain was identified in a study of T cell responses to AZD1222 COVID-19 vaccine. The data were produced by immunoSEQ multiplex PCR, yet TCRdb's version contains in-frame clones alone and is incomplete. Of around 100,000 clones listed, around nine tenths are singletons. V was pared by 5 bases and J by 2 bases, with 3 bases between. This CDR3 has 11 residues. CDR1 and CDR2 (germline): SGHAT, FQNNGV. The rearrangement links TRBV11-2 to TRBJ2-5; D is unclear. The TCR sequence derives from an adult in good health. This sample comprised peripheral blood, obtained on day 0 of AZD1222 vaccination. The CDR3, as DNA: TGTGCCAGCAGCCGACAAGAGACCCAGTACTTC. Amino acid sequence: CASSRQETQYF. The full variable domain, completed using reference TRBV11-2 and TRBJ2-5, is EAGVAQSPRYKIIEKRQSVAFWCNPISGHATLYWYQQILGQGPKLLIQFQNNGVVDDSQLPKDRFSAERLKGVDSTLKIQPAKLEDSAVYLCASSRQETQYFGPGTRLLVL.